The 9 T cell receptor beta chains given below trace back to one sample, sequenced in a study of blood T cells in healthy people across ages. Together with a sample-barcoded 5' primer, a J-beta primer mix was included in a second PCR lasting about 7 to 11 cycles. TCRdb reprocessed the 5' RACE reads via MiXCR and lists one record per CDR3 protein. The sample holds approximately 1.5 million distinct CDR3 sequences; 40% to 45% are singletons and the top ten take about 4.1%. Sample: blood. These receptors came from a woman aged 18-35 years in good health.

J is TRBJ2-7 and V is TRBV10-3; TRBD2 matches at 8 bases. Germline loops: CDR1 ENHRY, CDR2 SYGVKD. This CDR3 contains 13 residues. The V gene end was trimmed by 11 bases and the J gene end by 2 bases; junction bases not matched to a gene: 8. The CDR3 nucleotides are TGTGCCTCAGCAGCGGGGGAGGCCTACGAGCAGTACTTC. Encoded protein: CASAAGEAYEQYF.

The V call is TRBV29-1, the J call TRBJ1-2; D is uncertain. Trimming removed 4 bases at V and 2 bases at J, with 5 bases between. This CDR3 is built from 11 residues. Germline V gene data show CDR1 as SQVTM and CDR2 as ANQGSEA. Written as DNA, the CDR3 is TGCAGCGTTGCGACAAACTATGGCTACACCTTC. Translating gives CSVATNYGYTF.

This clonotype has a handful of counts. V and J are TRBV5-1 and TRBJ1-1, with unresolved D. Per germline, CDR1 SGHRS and CDR2 YFSETQ. The CDR3 length is 14 residues. The V gene lost 0 bases and the J gene lost 1 base, with 7 bases spanning the gap. CDR3 amino acids: CASSLAVGNTEAFF. For the CDR3, the DNA is TGCGCCAGCAGCTTGGCCGTGGGGAACACTGAAGCTTTCTTT.

This clonotype was found a few times. The chain uses TRBV6-5 and TRBJ2-2, with no clear D. CDR3 length: 16 amino acids. With 4 bases removed from V and 1 base from J, the gap between germline ends came to 13 bases. Germline V CDR1 and CDR2: MNHEY, SVGAGI. CDR3 bases: TGTGCCAGCAGTTCGAGGCTAACTCGGAACACCGGGGAGCTGTTTTTT. Protein product: CASSSRLTRNTGELFF.

The chain combines TRBV20-1 with TRBJ2-5; D might be TRBD2 (7 bases). There are 13 residues in the CDR3. The germline V gene has CDR1 DFQATT and CDR2 SNEGSKA (reference sequence). The V gene lost 1 base and the J gene lost 12 bases, with 18 bases spanning the gap. The CDR3 region is CSARGERGAPEYF. The DNA for the CDR3 is TGCAGTGCTAGAGGGGAACGGGGGGCCCCCGAGTACTTC.

This clonotype was seen many times. The V call is TRBV10-3, the J call TRBJ2-7, with D possibly being TRBD2 (5 bases). CDR1 is ENHRY, CDR2 SYGVKD, per germline. The ends were cut back, 2 bases at V and 6 bases at J, with 14 bases in the middle. The CDR3 spans 14 residues. The CDR3 is CAISEPGDGGEQYF. CDR3 nucleotide sequence: TGTGCCATCAGTGAGCCCGGGGATGGTGGCGAGCAGTACTTC.

This clonotype was seen many times. V gene TRBV4-3 combines with J gene TRBJ2-7; D may be TRBD1 or TRBD2 (5 bases each). The length of the CDR3 is 16 residues. V was pared by 4 bases and J by 2 bases, with 18 bases between. Germline CDR1 and CDR2: LGHNA and YSLEER. The chain's CDR3 is CASSRSTGTLAYEQYF. CDR3 nucleotide sequence: TGCGCCAGCAGCCGAAGCACCGGGACGCTTGCCTACGAGCAGTACTTC.

This chain connects TRBV20-1 to TRBJ2-3; 13 bases are shared with TRBD2. Germline V lookup: CDR1 DFQATT, CDR2 SNEGSKA (reference sequence). V trimming: 4 bases; J trimming: 5 bases; junction bases outside the gene matches: 9. The CDR3 has 16 amino acids. The CDR3 nucleotides are TGCAGTGCTAAGAAACTAGCGGGAGGGCAAGTAGATACGCAGTATTTT. Translated, it gives CSAKKLAGGQVDTQYF.

CDR3 loop: CASSQVHEDEQYF. The CDR3, as DNA: TGCGCCAGCAGCCAAGTTCACGAGGACGAGCAGTACTTC. This rearrangement joins TRBV4-1 to TRBJ2-7; D is unclear. V lost 1 base to trimming and J lost 5 bases, with 9 bases between them. Germline V gives CDR1 MGHRA, CDR2 YSYEKL. CDR3 length: 13 amino acids.